This TCR beta chain was sequenced for a study of blood T cell repertoires in COVID-19. Turning to the study itself: Samples came from the United States, Italy and Spain, spanning acute and convalescent COVID-19. The cDNA or gDNA used as material had been derived from T cells, B-cell-depleted T cells, or PBMCs.

As handled by the study authors: Reference gene primers were amplified, and this amplification served to estimate nucleated cell counts. Method: immunoSEQ multiplex PCR; TCRdb's copy keeps in-frame clones and lacks some. The V and J calls and clone size come from that table; D and trimming were worked out from the DNA. The top ten clones hold roughly 3.2% of a sample with tens of thousands of clones, around nine tenths of them seen once. CDR3 length equals 13 residues. Trimming took 2 bases from V and 3 from J; bases not matched to a gene: 1. Germline V CDR1 and CDR2: MNHEY, SVGEGT. Enrolled during active infection, Seattle patients were then followed longitudinally.

The origin of this receptor is a woman in her fifties or sixties with COVID-19, enrolled during active disease. Specimen: peripheral blood. J is TRBJ2-7 and V is TRBV6-2 or TRBV6-3, with 7 bases aligning to TRBD1. The CDR3 protein is CASSYRGRYEQYF. As DNA, the CDR3 is TGTGCCAGCAGTTACAGGGGGCGCTACGAGCAGTACTTC.